Listed here is a single T cell receptor (beta chain). What it binds is unknown. Unique molecular identifiers featured in each of the TCR beta cDNA libraries. MiXCR, run by TCRdb on the PCR reads, gives a single entry per CDR3 protein. The table records around 440,000 distinct CDR3 sequences, under 55% of them present only once. Trimming stripped 3 bases from V and 3 bases from J, with 2 bases between. The length of the CDR3 is 10 residues. In germline, CDR1 is SQVTM, CDR2 ANQGSEA. These data come from a study of post-analysis software for immune sequencing data. Study-level results: Five TRBV segments appeared more often in patients than in controls, and TRBV5-6, TRBV5-1 and TRBV20-1 were among these.

V and J are TRBV29-1 and TRBJ1-2; D remains unclear. Sequencing was performed on blood. The sequence was collected from a girl aged 5-17 years with multiple sclerosis. As DNA, the CDR3 is TGCAGCGTTGACGACTATGGCTACACCTTC. It is translated as CSVDDYGYTF.